This T cell receptor beta chain derives from a study of T cells in Graves' hyperthyroidism and ophthalmopathy. Whole-study results and caveats: Most clonotypes that expanded in the thyroid above 0.001 also showed up in blood.

In patients aged 18 to 65, hyperthyroidism was newly diagnosed, with duration under 2 months. For the diagnoses, clinical symptoms, serum thyroxine and TRAb, thyroid ultrasound and orbital computed tomography were used. Isolation of PBMCs was performed on 8.5 to 10 ml fresh peripheral blood. Deletions cut 3 bases from V and 0 bases from J, with 3 bases between. This CDR3 has 12 amino acids. Germline V CDR1 and CDR2: SNHLY, FYNNEI. This clonotype was detected ten times or more. Its target is not known. RNA transcripts yielded amplified TCR beta CDR3 regions. A set of HTBI primers served as the primers for a first-round RT-PCR of the TCR CDR3. Via MiXCR, TCRdb re-called the multiplex PCR reads, giving one row per CDR3 protein. The table records 700,000 to 850,000 distinct CDR3 sequences, approximately 36% of them present only once.

The receptor comes from a woman aged 35 to 49 with Graves' hyperthyroidism. V usage is TRBV2 and J usage is TRBJ2-7; D is uncertain. The sequenced material came from blood. CDR3 bases: TGTGCCAGCAGTGAGATCTCCTACGAGCAGTACTTC. Its protein product is CASSEISYEQYF. Full variable domain (remainder filled in from reference TRBV2 and TRBJ2-7): EPEVTQTPSHQVTQMGQEVILRCVPISNHLYFYWYRQILGQKVEFLVSFYNNEISEKSEIFDDQFSVERPDGSNFTLKIRSTKLEDSAMYFCASSEISYEQYFGPGTRLTVT.